The 6 T cell receptor beta chains presented below share a single source sample, sequenced in a study of blood T cell repertoires in COVID-19. Data came from immunoSEQ multiplex PCR; TCRdb stores just in-frame clones and leaves some out. The sample lists some 120,000 clones, more than 70% occurring once. The specimen was peripheral blood. These receptors were taken from a man between 70 and 80 years old with acute or convalescent COVID-19.

The chain recombines TRBV18 with TRBJ2-7; D ambiguous. CDR1 is KGHSH, CDR2 LQKENI, per germline. Trimming took 5 bases from V and 0 from J, leaving 5 bases between them. CDR3 length: 12 amino acids. The CDR3 nucleotides read TGTGCCAGCTCAATGAGCTCCTACGAGCAGTACTTC. Amino acid sequence: CASSMSSYEQYF.

This chain connects TRBV5-6 to TRBJ1-6, with D hard to call. This CDR3 is built from 15 residues. Trimming took off 2 bases at V and 6 bases at J, with 12 bases between the two ends. In germline, CDR1 is SGHDT, CDR2 YYEEEE. CDR3 loop: CASSFGPEGNSPLHF. The CDR3 bases are TGTGCCAGCAGCTTCGGACCGGAGGGTAATTCACCCCTCCACTTT.

This clone was observed once. J is TRBJ1-2 and V is TRBV2; D ambiguous. Between the trimmed V and J ends, which lost 5 bases and 2 bases, there was a span of 9 bases. The CDR3 totals 13 residues. Per germline, CDR1 SNHLY and CDR2 FYNNEI. In DNA form, the CDR3 reads TGTGCCAGCAGTCGGGAGGCAAACTATGGCTACACCTTC. Its protein product is CASSREANYGYTF.

This sequence joins TRBV28 and TRBJ1-2; D call uncertain. The CDR3 runs 15 residues. Germline loops: CDR1 MDHEN, CDR2 SYDVKM. Trimming cost V 2 bases and J 3 bases, with 13 bases left between them. CDR3 nucleotides: TGTGCCAGCAGTTTACCGTTTACCGGTGACTATGGCTACACCTTC. It translates to CASSLPFTGDYGYTF.

This clone was detected only a few times. The rearrangement links TRBV7-2 to TRBJ2-3, with TRBD2 matching over 15 bases. The CDR3 is 14 amino acids. Germline lookup yields CDR1 SGHTA and CDR2 FQGNSA. V lost 5 bases and J lost 8; bases outside the gene matches: 2. The CDR3 sequence: CASSKGLAGGTQYF. In DNA form, the CDR3 reads TGTGCCAGCAGCAAGGGACTAGCGGGGGGTACGCAGTATTTT.

The chain employs TRBV18 and TRBJ1-3; D remains ambiguous. Germline CDR1 reads KGHSH; CDR2 reads LQKENI. Deletions cut 4 bases from V and 0 bases from J, with 10 bases between. This CDR3 is 15 amino acids long. The CDR3 loop reads CASSHEASSGNTIYF. The CDR3 region has the DNA TGTGCCAGCTCACACGAGGCGTCCTCTGGAAACACCATATATTTT.